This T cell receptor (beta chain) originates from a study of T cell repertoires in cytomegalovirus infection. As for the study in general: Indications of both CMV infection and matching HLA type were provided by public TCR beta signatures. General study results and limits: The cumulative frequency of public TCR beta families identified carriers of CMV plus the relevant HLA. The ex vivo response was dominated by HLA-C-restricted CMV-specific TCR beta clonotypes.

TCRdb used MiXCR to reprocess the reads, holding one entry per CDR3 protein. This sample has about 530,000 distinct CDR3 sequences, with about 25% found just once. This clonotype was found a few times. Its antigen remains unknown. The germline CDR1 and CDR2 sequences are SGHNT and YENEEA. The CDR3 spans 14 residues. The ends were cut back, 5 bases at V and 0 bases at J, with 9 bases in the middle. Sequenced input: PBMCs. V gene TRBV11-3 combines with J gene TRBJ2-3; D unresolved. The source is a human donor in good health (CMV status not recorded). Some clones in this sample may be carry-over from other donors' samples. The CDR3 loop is CASSAGYSTDTQYF. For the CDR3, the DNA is TGTGCCAGCAGCGCAGGTTATAGCACAGATACGCAGTATTTT.